Following are 25 T cell receptor beta chains from one sample sequenced in a study of cytomegalovirus exposure and HLA in healthy donors. The PCR made use of 60 Vbeta and 13 Jbeta primers. The method was immunoSEQ multiplex PCR; TCRdb's version includes in-frame clones alone and lacks a portion of them. The sample lists approximately 120,000 clones; around three quarters were seen once. Sequenced sample: PBMCs. The receptors shown here come from a woman aged 45 to 65 in good health and CMV-seropositive.

The chain recombines TRBV5-1 with TRBJ2-1; TRBD2 matches 8 bases. The CDR3 is 15 amino acids. The germline V gene has CDR1 SGHRS and CDR2 YFSETQ. The V and J ends lost 4 bases and 0 bases, in that order; junction bases with no gene match: 3. The chain's CDR3 is CASSGGGSSYNEQFF. CDR3 in DNA: TGCGCCAGCAGCGGCGGGGGGAGCTCCTACAATGAGCAGTTCTTC. Full variable domain (remainder filled in from reference TRBV5-1 and TRBJ2-1): KAGVTQTPRYLIKTRGQQVTLSCSPISGHRSVSWYQQTPGQGLQFLFEYFSETQRNKGNFPGRFSGRQFSNSRSEMNVSTLELGDSALYLCASSGGGSSYNEQFFGPGTRLTVL.

This chain connects TRBV11-3 to TRBJ1-2; 10 positions match TRBD1. V dropped 3 bases and J dropped 7; count of bases not matched to a gene: 2. CDR1 SGHNT and CDR2 YENEEA come from the germline V gene. CDR3 length equals 13 residues. The CDR3 spells CASSFGTGVGYTF. The CDR3 bases are TGTGCCAGCAGCTTTGGGACAGGGGTTGGCTACACCTTC. Using reference TRBV11-3 and TRBJ1-2 for the parts outside the CDR3, the full variable domain is EAGVVQSPRYKIIEKKQPVAFWCNPISGHNTLYWYLQNLGQGPELLIRYENEEAVDDSQLPKDRFSAERLKGVDSTLKIQPAELGDSAVYLCASSFGTGVGYTFGSGTRLTVV.

Worth noting for this clone: At one end the junction does not follow the germline gene, possibly because of a read error. V and J are TRBV29-1 and TRBJ2-6; tentatively, D is TRBD1 (5 bases). Germline V gives CDR1 SQVTM, CDR2 ANQGSEA. The CDR3 is made up of 16 amino acids. The CDR3 here is CSVVLGLPVGANGLTF. CDR3 in DNA: TGCAGCGTTGTTTTAGGGCTCCCCGTTGGGGCCAACGGCCTGACTTTC.

The J gene is TRBJ2-5, the V gene TRBV25-1; D is unclear. Germline CDR1 and CDR2: MGHDK and SYGVNS. The ends were cut back, 6 bases at V and 1 base at J, with 15 bases in the middle. The CDR3 totals 15 residues. The CDR3 reads CASRTAETSQETQYF. The CDR3 region has the DNA TGTGCCAGCAGGACGGCGGAAACCTCCCAAGAGACCCAGTACTTC.

This chain connects TRBV19 to TRBJ1-1; a weak D match, TRBD1 (6 bases). In germline, CDR1 is LNHDA, CDR2 SQIVND (reference sequence). The CDR3 length is 14 residues. V was cut by 0 bases and J by 8 bases, with 13 bases left in between. The CDR3 sequence is CASSIDRTEREAFF. Written as DNA, the CDR3 is TGTGCCAGTAGTATAGATCGGACAGAACGGGAAGCTTTCTTT.

This rearrangement joins TRBV5-3 to TRBJ1-5; 7 bases are shared with TRBD1. Being an ORF, TRBV5-3 has a function that is uncertain. This CDR3 comprises 14 residues. The ends lost 8 bases at V and 2 bases at J; junction bases unmatched: 7. The CDR3 reads CASRGGRGNQPQHF. In DNA form, the CDR3 reads TGTGCCAGCCGAGGGGGCCGGGGCAATCAGCCCCAGCATTTT.

This sequence joins TRBV10-3 and TRBJ2-7; possible D gene TRBD2, 6 bases. From germline, CDR1 is ENHRY and CDR2 SYGVKD. This CDR3 comprises 14 residues. V shed 3 bases and J shed 4 bases, with 13 bases lying between them. The CDR3 protein is CAISDRTGVYEQYF. The CDR3 DNA sequence: TGTGCCATCAGTGATCGGACGGGGGTGTACGAGCAGTACTTC.

The J gene is TRBJ2-3, the V gene TRBV5-5; weak D call: TRBD1 (5 bases). V gave up 5 bases and J gave up 2 bases, with 12 bases separating them. Per the germline V gene, CDR1 is SGHKS and CDR2 is YYEKEE (reference sequence). The CDR3 has 14 residues. The CDR3 DNA reads TGTGCCAGCAGTTACCGACAGACCACAGATACGCAGTATTTT. Encoded protein: CASSYRQTTDTQYF.

The chain couples TRBV2 to TRBJ2-7; 11 positions agree with TRBD2. The germline V gene encodes CDR1 SNHLY and CDR2 FYNNEI. CDR3 size: 16 residues. Losses at the gene ends were 4 bases for V and 2 bases for J; bases not matched to a gene: 7. CDR3 region: CASSATSGRRPYEQYF. Here the CDR3 DNA reads TGTGCCAGCAGTGCAACTAGCGGGAGAAGACCCTACGAGCAGTACTTC.

This clone was seen more than once but under ten times. The chain employs TRBV19 and TRBJ2-3; D might be TRBD1 (6 bases). This CDR3 spans 16 amino acids. The ends were cut back, 3 bases at V and 1 base at J, with 14 bases in the middle. The V gene's germline CDR1 is LNHDA and CDR2 SQIVND (reference sequence). CDR3 nucleotide sequence: TGTGCCAGTAGTATGTCAACAGGGCGCGGCACAGATACGCAGTATTTT. Encoded protein: CASSMSTGRGTDTQYF.

This clone was detected once. The V gene is TRBV4-3, the J gene TRBJ1-5; TRBD1 aligns across 7 bases. Germline trimming cut 2 bases from V and 3 bases from J; bases unmatched to any gene: 7. Germline V gene sequence: CDR1 LGHNA, CDR2 YSLEER. This CDR3 is built from 16 residues. For the CDR3, the DNA is TGCGCCAGCAGCCAAAACATAGGGGGCACCAATCAGCCCCAGCATTTT. This translates into CASSQNIGGTNQPQHF.

Concerning this clone itself: Sequence at one end of the junction differs from germline and may be a read error. The rearrangement joins TRBV7-9 to TRBJ2-7; 10 positions match TRBD2. The CDR3 has 15 amino acids. Germline CDR1 is SEHNR and CDR2 is FQNEAQ (reference sequence). The CDR3: CSSSLGGTSVTEQYF. The CDR3 bases are TGTTCCAGCAGCTTAGGTGGGACTAGCGTGACCGAGCAGTACTTC.

The V call is TRBV7-2, the J call TRBJ2-7; TRBD2 aligns across 11 bases. The CDR3 has 14 amino acids. From germline, CDR1 is SGHTA and CDR2 FQGNSA. J gave up 6 bases and V 5 bases, and 6 bases lay outside the gene matches. In DNA, the CDR3 is TGTGCCAGCAGCCTTAGCGGGGGGGTCGTCGAGCAGTACTTC. It specifies CASSLSGGVVEQYF.

The chain joins TRBV5-1 to TRBJ2-5, with 15 positions matching TRBD2. V shed 0 bases, J shed 5 bases, and the junction held 2 bases outside the gene matches. The length of the CDR3 is 16 residues. CDR1 and CDR2 from the germline V gene are SGHRS and YFSETQ. Here the CDR3 DNA reads TGCGCCAGCAGCTTGGGGACTAGCGGGGGGGCGGAGACCCAGTACTTC. Its protein is CASSLGTSGGAETQYF.

The gene calls are TRBV29-1 and TRBJ2-2, with 9 bases fitting TRBD1. J was trimmed by 3 bases and V by 4 bases; bases with no gene match: 6. The CDR3 spans 15 residues. Per germline, CDR1 SQVTM and CDR2 ANQGSEA. CDR3 sequence reads: CSVGGRTGDTGELFF. CDR3 DNA sequence: TGCAGCGTTGGGGGGAGGACAGGGGACACCGGGGAGCTGTTTTTT.

The gene calls are TRBV29-1 and TRBJ2-7; the match to TRBD2 covers 10 bases. Germline CDR1 SQVTM, CDR2 ANQGSEA. The CDR3 contains 13 residues. With V trimmed by 5 bases and J by 3 bases, 4 bases remained unmatched. CDR3 amino acids: CSVPGTSDYEQYF. The CDR3 DNA reads as TGCAGCGTTCCCGGGACTAGCGACTACGAGCAGTACTTC.

V gene TRBV5-6 combines with J gene TRBJ2-3, with 7 bases that match TRBD2. Germline V lookup: CDR1 SGHDT, CDR2 YYEEEE. V shed 0 bases, J shed 8 bases, and the junction held 9 bases outside the gene matches. This CDR3 has 15 amino acids. The CDR3 loop reads CASSLEGRGSGTQYF. The CDR3 DNA reads as TGTGCCAGCAGCTTGGAAGGGAGGGGATCGGGTACGCAGTATTTT.

This chain links TRBV5-1 with TRBJ2-1; 12 bases are shared with TRBD2. V was clipped by 4 bases and J by 0 bases; unmatched bases: 5. CDR3 size: 17 residues. Germline CDR1 and CDR2: SGHRS and YFSETQ. CDR3 bases: TGCGCCAGCAGCGGACTAGCGGGGACGAGCTCCTACAATGAGCAGTTCTTC. It codes for CASSGLAGTSSYNEQFF.

This clone was detected a few times. This chain connects TRBV19 to TRBJ2-4, with 13 bases aligning to TRBD2. With 5 bases clipped from V and 5 bases from J, the junction kept 9 bases outside the gene matches. Germline CDR1 reads LNHDA; CDR2 reads SQIVND (reference sequence). This CDR3 region has 17 residues. DNA for the CDR3: TGTGCCAGTAGTGGGCGCCGGACTAGCGGGAGTCAAAACATTCAGTACTTC. This sequence encodes CASSGRRTSGSQNIQYF.

This chain joins TRBV18 and TRBJ2-5; the D is unclear. Germline values: CDR1 KGHSH, CDR2 LQKENI. Trimming cost V 4 bases and J 4 bases, with 7 bases left between them. This CDR3 comprises 12 residues. The CDR3 spells CASSRQRETQYF. The CDR3 nucleotides are TGTGCCAGCTCACGGCAGCGAGAGACCCAGTACTTC.

Only a few counts were recorded for this clone. The chain joins TRBV5-8 to TRBJ2-1; 8 bases match TRBD1. J was trimmed by 3 bases and V by 1 base; bases with no gene match: 12. The V gene's germline CDR1 is SGHTS and CDR2 YDEGEE. The CDR3 has 18 residues. CDR3 amino acids: CASSLRSGQGSGYNEQFF. In DNA form, the CDR3 reads TGTGCCAGCAGCTTGCGGTCTGGACAGGGTTCGGGCTACAATGAGCAGTTCTTC.

This clone showed up just once. This chain links TRBV5-4 with TRBJ1-3; perhaps TRBD1 as D (6 bases). Trimming took 3 bases from V and 8 from J, leaving 12 bases between them. This CDR3 region has 13 residues. The germline V gene encodes CDR1 SGHNT and CDR2 YYREEE (reference sequence). The chain's CDR3 is CASSSQGIDTIYF. For the CDR3, the DNA is TGTGCCAGCAGCTCACAGGGAATTGACACCATATATTTT.

The J gene is TRBJ1-1, the V gene TRBV25-1; 10 bases agree with TRBD1. This CDR3 comprises 14 residues. V gave up 9 bases and J gave up 7 bases; unmatched junction bases: 11. Per germline, CDR1 MGHDK and CDR2 SYGVNS. The CDR3 loop reads CASSGTGVGGEAFF. DNA for the CDR3: TGTGCCAGTTCCGGGACAGGGGTGGGAGGTGAAGCTTTCTTT.

This clone was seen only a few times. The rearrangement joins TRBV5-4 to TRBJ2-2; weak D call: TRBD2 (6 bases). The CDR3 covers 15 residues. With 6 bases removed from V and 8 bases from J, the gap between germline ends came to 20 bases. Germline V gene data show CDR1 as SGHNT and CDR2 as YYREEE (reference sequence). CDR3 region: CASTLRGRGEGELFF. The CDR3 DNA is TGTGCCAGCACCCTGAGAGGCCGCGGGGAAGGGGAGCTGTTTTTT.

The rearrangement joins TRBV5-1 to TRBJ2-7, with 7 positions matching TRBD1. V gave up 4 bases and J gave up 5 bases; unmatched junction bases: 15. The CDR3 is made up of 16 amino acids. The germline V gene has CDR1 SGHRS and CDR2 YFSETQ. CDR3 sequence reads: CASSRNLFRQGHEQYF. CDR3 nucleotides: TGCGCCAGCAGCCGAAACCTATTTCGACAGGGCCACGAGCAGTACTTC.